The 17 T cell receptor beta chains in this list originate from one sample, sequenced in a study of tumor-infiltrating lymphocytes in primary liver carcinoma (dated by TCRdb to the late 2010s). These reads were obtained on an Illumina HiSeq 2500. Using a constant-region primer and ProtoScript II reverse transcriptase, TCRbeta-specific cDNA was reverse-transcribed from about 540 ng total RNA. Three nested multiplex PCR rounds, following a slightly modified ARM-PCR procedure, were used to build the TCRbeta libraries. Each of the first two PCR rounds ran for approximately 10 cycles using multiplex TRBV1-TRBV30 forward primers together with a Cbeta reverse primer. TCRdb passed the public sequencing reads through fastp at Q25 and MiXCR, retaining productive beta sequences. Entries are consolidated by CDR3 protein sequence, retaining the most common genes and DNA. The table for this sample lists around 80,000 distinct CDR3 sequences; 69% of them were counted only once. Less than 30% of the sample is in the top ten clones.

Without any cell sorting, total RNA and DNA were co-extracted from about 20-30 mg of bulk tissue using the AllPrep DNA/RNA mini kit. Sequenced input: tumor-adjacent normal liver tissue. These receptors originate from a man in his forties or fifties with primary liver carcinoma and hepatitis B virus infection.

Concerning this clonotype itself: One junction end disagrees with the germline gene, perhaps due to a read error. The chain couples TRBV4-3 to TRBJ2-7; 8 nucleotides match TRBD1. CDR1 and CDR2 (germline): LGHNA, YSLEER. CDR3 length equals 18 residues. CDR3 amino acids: CASSQGHPLGQVLYEQCF. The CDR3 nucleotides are TGCGCCAGCAGCCAAGGTCATCCGCTGGGACAGGTTCTCTACGAGCAGTGCTTC.

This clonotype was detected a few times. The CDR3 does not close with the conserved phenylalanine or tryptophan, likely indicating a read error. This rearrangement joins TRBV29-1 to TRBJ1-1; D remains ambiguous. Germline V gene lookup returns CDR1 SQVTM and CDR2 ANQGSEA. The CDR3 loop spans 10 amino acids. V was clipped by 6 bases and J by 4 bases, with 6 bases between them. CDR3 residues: CSVIVTEAFL. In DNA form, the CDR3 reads TGCAGCGTGATTGTCACTGAAGCTTTCCTT.

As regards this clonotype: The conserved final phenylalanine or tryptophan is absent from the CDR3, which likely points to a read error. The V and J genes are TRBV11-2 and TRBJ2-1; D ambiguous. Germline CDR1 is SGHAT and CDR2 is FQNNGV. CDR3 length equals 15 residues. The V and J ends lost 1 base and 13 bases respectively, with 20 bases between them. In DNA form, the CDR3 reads TGTGCCAGCAGCTTAGCTCTAAGCACTACCCCCGTACAGTTCTTA. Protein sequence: CASSLALSTTPVQFL.

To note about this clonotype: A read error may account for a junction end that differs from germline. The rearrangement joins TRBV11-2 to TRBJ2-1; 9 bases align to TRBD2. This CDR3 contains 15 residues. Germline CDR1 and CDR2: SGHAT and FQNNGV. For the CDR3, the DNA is TGTGCCAGCAGCCCTGGGACTAGCAACTACAATGAGCAGTCCTTT. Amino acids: CASSPGTSNYNEQSF.

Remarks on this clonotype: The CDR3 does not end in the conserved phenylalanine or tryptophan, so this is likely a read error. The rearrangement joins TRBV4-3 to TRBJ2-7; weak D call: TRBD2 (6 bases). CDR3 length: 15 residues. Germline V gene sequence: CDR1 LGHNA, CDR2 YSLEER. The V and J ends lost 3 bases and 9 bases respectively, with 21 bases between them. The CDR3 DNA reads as TGCGCCAGCAGCCAGGAGCTAGCAGGAGGGCACGTGCAGTACCTC. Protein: CASSQELAGGHVQYL.

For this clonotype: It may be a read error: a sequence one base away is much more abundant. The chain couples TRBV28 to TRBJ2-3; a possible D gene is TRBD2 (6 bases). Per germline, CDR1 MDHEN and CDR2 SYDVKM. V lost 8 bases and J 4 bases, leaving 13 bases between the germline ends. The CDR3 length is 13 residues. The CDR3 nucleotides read TGTGCCAGCCATCAGGGAGGCGCAGATACGCAGTATTTT. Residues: CASHQGGADTQYF.

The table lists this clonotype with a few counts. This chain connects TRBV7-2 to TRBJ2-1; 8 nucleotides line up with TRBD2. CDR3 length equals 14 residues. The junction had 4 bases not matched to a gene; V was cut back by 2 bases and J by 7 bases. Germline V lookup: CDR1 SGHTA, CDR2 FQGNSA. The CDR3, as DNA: TGTGCCAGCAGCTTACAAGCGGGAGCTAATGAGCAGTTCTTC. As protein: CASSLQAGANEQFF.

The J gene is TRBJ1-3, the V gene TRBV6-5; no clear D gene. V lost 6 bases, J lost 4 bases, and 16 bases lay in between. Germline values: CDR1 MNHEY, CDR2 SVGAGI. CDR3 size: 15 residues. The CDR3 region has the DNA TGTGCCAGCAGGGAGCAGAGGGCTTCGGGAAACACCATATATTTT. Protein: CASREQRASGNTIYF.

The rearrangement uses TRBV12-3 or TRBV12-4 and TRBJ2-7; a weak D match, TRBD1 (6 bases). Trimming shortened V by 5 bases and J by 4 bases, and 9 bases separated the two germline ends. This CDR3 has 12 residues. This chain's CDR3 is CASSEGVYEQYF. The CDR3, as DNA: TGTGCCAGCAGTGAGGGGGTTTACGAGCAGTACTTC.

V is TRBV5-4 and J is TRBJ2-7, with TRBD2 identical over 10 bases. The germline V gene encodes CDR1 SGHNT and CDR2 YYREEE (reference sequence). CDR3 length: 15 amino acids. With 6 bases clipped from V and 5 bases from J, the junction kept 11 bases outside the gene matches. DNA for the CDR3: TGTGCCAGCAATTCGCCGGGACTAGCGAGGCACGAGCAGTACTTC. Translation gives CASNSPGLARHEQYF. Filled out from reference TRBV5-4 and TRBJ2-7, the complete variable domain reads ETGVTQSPTHLIKTRGQQVTLRCSSQSGHNTVSWYQQALGQGPQFIFQYYREEENGRGNFPPRFSGLQFPNYSSELNVNALELDDSALYLCASNSPGLARHEQYFGPGTRLTVT.

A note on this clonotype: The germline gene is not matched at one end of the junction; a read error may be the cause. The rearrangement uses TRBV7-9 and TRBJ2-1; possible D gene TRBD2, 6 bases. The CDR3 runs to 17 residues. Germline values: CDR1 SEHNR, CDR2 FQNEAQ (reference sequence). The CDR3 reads CAISFGGEPRSINEQFF. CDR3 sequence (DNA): TGTGCCATCAGCTTCGGGGGAGAGCCCCGATCCATCAATGAGCAGTTCTTC.

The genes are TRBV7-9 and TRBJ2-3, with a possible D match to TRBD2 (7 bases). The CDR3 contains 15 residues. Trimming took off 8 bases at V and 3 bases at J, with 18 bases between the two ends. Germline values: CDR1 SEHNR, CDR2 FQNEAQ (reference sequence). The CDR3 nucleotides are TGTGCCAGCGGCTCCGCGGGGGCCCGGACAGATACGCAGTATTTT. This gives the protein CASGSAGARTDTQYF.

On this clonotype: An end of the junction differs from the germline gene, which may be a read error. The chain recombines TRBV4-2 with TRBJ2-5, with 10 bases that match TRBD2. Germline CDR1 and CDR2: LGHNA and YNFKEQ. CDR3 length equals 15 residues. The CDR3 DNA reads TGTGCCAGCAGCCAAGTTAGCGGGAGGTGGGAGACCCGGTACTTC. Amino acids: CASSQVSGRWETRYF.

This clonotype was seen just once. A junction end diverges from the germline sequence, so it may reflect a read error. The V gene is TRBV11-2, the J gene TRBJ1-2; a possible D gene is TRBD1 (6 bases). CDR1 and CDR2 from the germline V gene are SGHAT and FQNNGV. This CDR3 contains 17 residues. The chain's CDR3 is CARSPEIPGQVIYGHTF. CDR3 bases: TGTGCCAGAAGCCCCGAGATTCCGGGACAAGTTATCTATGGCCACACCTTC.

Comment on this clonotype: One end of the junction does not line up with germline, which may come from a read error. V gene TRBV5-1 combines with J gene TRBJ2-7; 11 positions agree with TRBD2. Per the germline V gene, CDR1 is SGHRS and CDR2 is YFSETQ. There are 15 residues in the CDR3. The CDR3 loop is CASSLTSGGSYEQYF. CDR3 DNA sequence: TGCGCCAGCAGCTTGACTAGCGGGGGCTCCTATGAGCAGTACTTC.

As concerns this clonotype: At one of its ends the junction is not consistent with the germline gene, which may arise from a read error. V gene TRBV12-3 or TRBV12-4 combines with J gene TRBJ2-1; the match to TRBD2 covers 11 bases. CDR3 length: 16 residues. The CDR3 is CASSRTSGLPYNEQIF. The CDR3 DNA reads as TGTGCCAGCAGTCGGACTAGCGGGCTCCCCTACAATGAGCAGATCTTC.

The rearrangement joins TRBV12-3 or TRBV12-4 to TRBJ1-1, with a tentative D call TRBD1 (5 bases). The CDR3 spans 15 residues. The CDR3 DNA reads TGTGTCAACAGTCCTCGCGTGGGGGGTATCACTGAAGCTTTCTTT. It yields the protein CVNSPRVGGITEAFF.